This T cell receptor beta chain was sequenced for a study of shared clonotypes between healthy human individuals. Study results and limitations: Shared across a few donors were roughly 4.8% of the naive CD4 clonotypes.

CDR3 length equals 15 residues. Trimming cost V 3 bases and J 6 bases; bases outside gene matches: 6. Germline CDR1 and CDR2: KGHSH and LQKENI. Into CD45RA+ naive and CD45RA-negative memory subsets, the CD4+ cells were split. This clone was counted once. Its antigen is not identified. Generated by immunoSEQ multiplex PCR, the TCRdb table keeps only in-frame clones and is missing some. In the table there are over a million clones, roughly 80% of which are singletons. Sequences were obtained from memory CD4+ T cells sorted from blood. This sample's subset: CD45RA-negative fraction. The clonotype originates from a man younger than 35 in good health. This chain joins TRBV18 and TRBJ2-1, with 9 bases fitting TRBD1. The CDR3 sequence is CASSPPGQGRNEQFF. CDR3 DNA sequence: TGTGCCAGCTCACCCCCGGGACAGGGCCGCAATGAGCAGTTCTTC.